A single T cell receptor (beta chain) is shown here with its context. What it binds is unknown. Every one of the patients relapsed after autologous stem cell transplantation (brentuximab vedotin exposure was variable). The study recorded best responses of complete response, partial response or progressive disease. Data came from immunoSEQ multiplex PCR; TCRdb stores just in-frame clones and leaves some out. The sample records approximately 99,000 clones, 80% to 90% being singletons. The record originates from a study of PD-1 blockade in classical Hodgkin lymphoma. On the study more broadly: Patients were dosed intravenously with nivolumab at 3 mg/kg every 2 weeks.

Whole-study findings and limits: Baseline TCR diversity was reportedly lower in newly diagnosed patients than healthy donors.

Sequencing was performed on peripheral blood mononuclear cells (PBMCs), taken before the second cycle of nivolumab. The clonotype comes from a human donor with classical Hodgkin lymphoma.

The CDR3 protein is CASSEASQAWDYGYTF. CDR3 nucleotides: TGTGCCAGCAGTGAAGCATCACAGGCGTGGGACTATGGCTACACCTTC. The V call is TRBV6-1, the J call TRBJ1-2; TRBD1 is a possible D gene (5 bases). In germline, CDR1 is MNHNS, CDR2 SASEGT. The CDR3 is 16 residues long. V dropped 0 bases and J dropped 3 bases, with 14 bases sitting between them.